The 2 T cell receptor beta chains given below trace back to one sample, sequenced in a study of shared clonotypes between healthy human individuals. Clones were sequenced by immunoSEQ multiplex PCR, and TCRdb holds only the in-frame ones, with some missing. The sample contains around 1,000,000 clones, 70% to 85% of which appear only once. The sample comprised memory CD4+ T cells from PBMCs. Subset noted: CD45RA-negative fraction. These receptors all stem from a man aged 18 to 30 in good health. Some clones in this sample may be carry-over from other donors' samples.

The chain's CDR3 is CASSQDLGPSGHTDTQYF. CDR3 DNA sequence: TGCGCCAGCAGCCAAGATTTGGGTCCTAGCGGACACACAGATACGCAGTATTTT. The V gene is TRBV4-1, the J gene TRBJ2-3; 7 nucleotides agree with TRBD2. With V trimmed by 0 bases and J by 2 bases, 11 bases remained unmatched. The CDR3 sequence is 18 residues long. Looked up from germline, CDR1 is MGHRA and CDR2 is YSYEKL.

This clone was observed a single time. This chain connects TRBV5-1 to TRBJ1-2, with 7 nucleotides matching TRBD1. The CDR3 has 14 residues. V lost 4 bases, J lost 2 bases, and 5 bases stayed unmatched. CDR1 is SGHRS, CDR2 YFSETQ, per germline. The CDR3 is CASSVGQINYGYTF. The CDR3 nucleotides read TGCGCCAGCAGCGTGGGACAGATCAACTATGGCTACACCTTC.